Sequencing of this T cell receptor (beta chain) was carried out in a study of blood T cell repertoires in COVID-19. Study-level background: T cells, B-cell-depleted T cells, or PBMCs supplied cDNA or gDNA.

Authors' processing steps: From reference gene primer amplification, estimates of nucleated cell counts were derived. Sequencing used immunoSEQ multiplex PCR; TCRdb keeps in-frame clones, though not all of them. The V and J calls and clone size were taken over from that table, and D and trimming were inferred from the DNA. Here the sample spans tens of thousands of clones, 70% to 85% being singletons. The V end lost 4 bases, the J end lost 6 bases, and 8 bases lay between the germline ends. This CDR3 has 12 amino acids. Germline V gene data show CDR1 as MGHDK and CDR2 as SYGVNS. The TCR comes from a man in his sixties with active or convalescent COVID-19. J is TRBJ2-3 and V is TRBV25-1, with D tentatively TRBD2 (5 bases). Sequences were obtained from peripheral blood. Here the CDR3 reads CASSGTADTQYF. CDR3 nucleotides: TGTGCCAGCAGTGGGACTGCGGATACGCAGTATTTT.